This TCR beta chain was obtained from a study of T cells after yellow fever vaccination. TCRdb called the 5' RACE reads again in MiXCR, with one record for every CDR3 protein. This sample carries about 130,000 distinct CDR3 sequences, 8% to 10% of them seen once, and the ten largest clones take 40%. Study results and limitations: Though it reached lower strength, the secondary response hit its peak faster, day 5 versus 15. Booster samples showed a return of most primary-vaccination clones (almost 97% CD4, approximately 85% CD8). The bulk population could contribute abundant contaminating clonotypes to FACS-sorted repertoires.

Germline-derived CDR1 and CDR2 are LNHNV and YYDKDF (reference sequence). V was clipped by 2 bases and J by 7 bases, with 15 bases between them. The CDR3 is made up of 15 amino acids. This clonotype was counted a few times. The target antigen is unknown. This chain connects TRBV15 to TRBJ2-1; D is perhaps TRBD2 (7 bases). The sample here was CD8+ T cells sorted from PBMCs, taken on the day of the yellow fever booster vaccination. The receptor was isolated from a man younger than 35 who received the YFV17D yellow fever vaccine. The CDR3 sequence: CATSRSNRGGNEQFF. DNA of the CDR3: TGTGCCACCAGCAGATCCAATAGGGGGGGGAATGAGCAGTTCTTC.